This T cell receptor (beta chain) derives from a study of T cell changes during pregnancy in multiple sclerosis. This clone was observed once. The method was immunoSEQ multiplex PCR; TCRdb's version includes in-frame clones alone and lacks a portion of them. The table lists 25,000 to 30,000 clones, about 89% of them singletons. This CDR3 spans 14 amino acids. V was clipped by 2 bases and J by 9 bases, with 16 bases between them. In germline, CDR1 is MDHEN, CDR2 SYDVKM. The chain links TRBV28 to TRBJ1-1; TRBD1 is a possible D gene (5 bases). This material consisted of CD8+ T cells from peripheral blood mononuclear cells, taken in the second trimester of pregnancy. The TCR originated in a female donor with multiple sclerosis, enrolled in a pregnancy study. The CDR3 spells CASSLGSGRGKAFF. As DNA, the CDR3 is TGTGCCAGCAGTTTAGGGAGCGGCCGGGGGAAAGCTTTCTTT.